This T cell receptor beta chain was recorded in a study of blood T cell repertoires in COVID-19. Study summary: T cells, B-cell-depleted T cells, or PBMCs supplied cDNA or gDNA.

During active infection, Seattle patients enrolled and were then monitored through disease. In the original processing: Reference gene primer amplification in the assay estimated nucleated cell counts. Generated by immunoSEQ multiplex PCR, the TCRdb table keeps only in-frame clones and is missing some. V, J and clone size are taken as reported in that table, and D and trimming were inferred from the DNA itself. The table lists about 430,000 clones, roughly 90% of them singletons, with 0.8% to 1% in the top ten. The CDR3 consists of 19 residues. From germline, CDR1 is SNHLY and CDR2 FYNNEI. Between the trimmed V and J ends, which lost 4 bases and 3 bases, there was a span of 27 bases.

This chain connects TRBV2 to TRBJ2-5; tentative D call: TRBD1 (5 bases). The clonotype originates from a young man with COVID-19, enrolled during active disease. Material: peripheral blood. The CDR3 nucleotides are TGTGCCAGCAGTGTTCTGGACACCAGACATGCCCCGCCTAAAGAGACCCAGTACTTC. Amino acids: CASSVLDTRHAPPKETQYF.